This T cell receptor beta chain stems from a study of OX40 agonist ivuxolimab in advanced cancers. Study-wide context: An anti-OX40 (CD134) antibody with agonistic activity, ivuxolimab, was administered to patients. Patients undergoing dose escalation presented with hepatocellular carcinoma, melanoma, renal cell or head and neck cancer. Study findings and constraints: Some nonresponders also had low normalized T-cell clonal expansion.

A remark on this clone: No antigen is known for it.

The germline gives CDR1 MDHEN, CDR2 SYDVKM. The CDR3 has 13 amino acids. V lost 7 bases to trimming and J lost 2 bases; unmatched junction nucleotides: 5. Profiling relied on immunoSEQ multiplex PCR, and the TCRdb table lists in-frame clones only, not all of them. The sample shows 9,500 to 12,000 clones, roughly nine tenths of them seen only once. The chain carries TRBV28 and TRBJ2-7; 7 bases map to TRBD1. The clonotype originates from an adult with an advanced solid tumor such as melanoma, head and neck, liver or kidney cancer. The sequencing used CD4+ or CD8+ T cells sorted from blood, collected in a trial of the OX40 agonist ivuxolimab. The CDR3, as DNA: TGTGCCAGCAAACACGGACAGGCCTACGAGCAGTACTTC. Translation: CASKHGQAYEQYF.